A single sample gave rise to the 15 T cell receptor beta chains below, sequenced in a study of graft-versus-host responses after intestinal transplantation. The method was immunoSEQ multiplex PCR; TCRdb's version includes in-frame clones alone and lacks a portion of them. The profile shows approximately 70,000 clones, just under 95% of them singletons. Sequencing used bone marrow, obtained approximately 700 days after intestinal transplantation. The receptors derive from a human patient who received an intestinal transplant, so some T cells may come from the graft donor.

The genes are TRBV7-3 and TRBJ2-5, with D possibly TRBD2 on 6 matching bases. There are 16 residues in the CDR3. The germline V gene has CDR1 SGHTA and CDR2 FQGTGA. Trimming pared 5 bases from V and 1 base from J, leaving 17 bases between. As DNA, the CDR3 is TGTGCCAGCAGCCCGGGGCGGGCTAGCGCCCAAGAGACCCAGTACTTC. It translates to CASSPGRASAQETQYF. Looking up the rest from reference TRBV7-3 and TRBJ2-5 gives the full variable domain: GAGVSQTPSNKVTEKGKYVELRCDPISGHTALYWYRQSLGQGPEFLIYFQGTGAADDSGLPNDRFFAVRPEGSVSTLKIQRTERGDSAVYLCASSPGRASAQETQYFGPGTRLLVL.

This chain connects TRBV11-2 to TRBJ2-5; the D gene is possibly TRBD2 (6 bases). Looked up from germline, CDR1 is SGHAT and CDR2 is FQNNGV. This CDR3 has 15 residues. The V and J ends lost 7 bases and 1 base respectively, with 16 bases between them. The CDR3 DNA reads TGTGCCAGCAAGTTAATCGGGGACTCCCAAGAGACCCAGTACTTC. This encodes CASKLIGDSQETQYF.

The chain employs TRBV13 and TRBJ1-3; tentative D call: TRBD1 (5 bases). Germline CDR1 PRHDT, CDR2 FYEKMQ (reference sequence). The CDR3 extends over 17 amino acids. V lost 3 bases to trimming and J lost 1 base, with 16 bases between them. The DNA for the CDR3 is TGTGCCAGCAGCTTCGGGGCAGGAAAGACATCTGGAAACACCATATATTTT. Protein product: CASSFGAGKTSGNTIYF.

CDR3 sequence: CASSLVREQYNEQFF. The CDR3 DNA reads as TGCGCCAGCAGCTTGGTGCGGGAACAGTACAATGAGCAGTTCTTC. The chain links TRBV5-1 to TRBJ2-1; a possible D gene is TRBD2 (6 bases). CDR1 and CDR2 from the germline V gene are SGHRS and YFSETQ. Trimming removed 0 bases at V and 4 bases at J, with 11 bases between. The CDR3 loop spans 15 amino acids.

The count of this clone is one. This chain links TRBV5-5 with TRBJ2-7; D is ambiguous. The CDR3 contains 13 residues. CDR1 SGHKS and CDR2 YYEKEE come from the germline V gene (reference sequence). The V end was cut by 4 bases, the J end by 3 bases, with 11 bases between. CDR3 sequence: CASSQDRFYEQYF. CDR3 DNA sequence: TGTGCCAGCAGCCAAGACCGGTTCTACGAGCAGTACTTC. Full variable domain (remainder filled in from reference TRBV5-5 and TRBJ2-7): DAGVTQSPTHLIKTRGQQVTLRCSPISGHKSVSWYQQVLGQGPQFIFQYYEKEERGRGNFPDRFSARQFPNYSSELNVNALLLGDSALYLCASSQDRFYEQYFGPGTRLTVT.

The chain recombines TRBV19 with TRBJ2-3; D is undetermined. The CDR3 consists of 12 residues. V shed 3 bases and J shed 1 base, with 2 bases lying between them. Germline CDR1 is LNHDA and CDR2 is SQIVND (reference sequence). This CDR3 is CASSIGTDTQYF. CDR3 bases: TGTGCCAGTAGTATCGGCACAGATACGCAGTATTTT.

The rearrangement links TRBV9 to TRBJ1-2; 8 bases agree with TRBD1. The CDR3 covers 14 residues. V lost 4 bases and J lost 6; bases outside the gene matches: 8. CDR1 is SGDLS, CDR2 YYNGEE, per germline. Here the CDR3 DNA reads TGTGCCAGCAGCCTCGACAGGGGACCCAATGGCTACACCTTC. Its protein product is CASSLDRGPNGYTF.

The chain joins TRBV5-1 to TRBJ2-7, with D uncertain. Germline V gene sequence: CDR1 SGHRS, CDR2 YFSETQ. This CDR3 has 16 residues. Trimming removed 2 bases at V and 0 bases at J, with 15 bases between. The CDR3 here is CASSFGPSYRSYEQYF. CDR3 DNA sequence: TGCGCCAGCAGCTTCGGGCCTTCTTATCGCTCCTACGAGCAGTACTTC.

The V gene is TRBV4-2, the J gene TRBJ2-1; maybe TRBD1 (6 bases). V was shortened by 8 bases and J by 0 bases, with 11 bases between the two germline ends. Germline CDR1 LGHNA, CDR2 YNFKEQ. CDR3 length: 14 amino acids. The CDR3 region is CASGGGSSYNEQFF. The CDR3, as DNA: TGTGCCAGCGGGGGCGGAAGCTCCTACAATGAGCAGTTCTTC.

V and J are TRBV10-3 and TRBJ1-2; D perhaps matches TRBD1 (5 bases). CDR3 length equals 14 residues. V lost 6 bases and J lost 6, with 17 bases in between. Per germline, CDR1 ENHRY and CDR2 SYGVKD. CDR3 nucleotides: TGTGCCATCAGGGCCGGGACCGGACTTAATGGCTACACCTTC. Translation: CAIRAGTGLNGYTF.

This chain uses TRBV7-6 with TRBJ2-7, with D maybe TRBD1 (5 bases). With 5 bases removed from V and 4 bases from J, the gap between germline ends came to 18 bases. Germline-derived CDR1 and CDR2 are SGHVS and FNYEAQ. CDR3 length: 15 residues. CDR3 nucleotides: TGTGCCAGCAGCCCGGTTCAGGGTTGGGGATACGAGCAGTACTTC. The encoded protein is CASSPVQGWGYEQYF.

V gene TRBV5-5 combines with J gene TRBJ1-3; no firm D call. The V end lost 5 bases, the J end lost 0 bases, and 15 bases lay between the germline ends. Germline V CDR1 and CDR2: SGHKS, YYEKEE (reference sequence). This CDR3 contains 16 residues. In DNA form, the CDR3 reads TGTGCCAGCAGTCCCCTTTCCCAGAGCTCTGGAAACACCATATATTTT. It encodes CASSPLSQSSGNTIYF.

The J gene is TRBJ2-5, the V gene TRBV11-1; TRBD2 agrees at 7 bases. The CDR3 covers 15 residues. The junction had 7 bases not matched to a gene; V was cut back by 0 bases and J by 6 bases. CDR1 SGHAT and CDR2 FQDESV come from the germline V gene (reference sequence). CDR3 amino acids: CASSLAFGGSQTQYF. The CDR3 coding sequence is TGTGCCAGCAGCTTAGCGTTCGGCGGGAGCCAGACCCAGTACTTC.

The chain joins TRBV28 to TRBJ2-7; TRBD2 agrees at 8 bases. V gave up 4 bases and J gave up 13 bases; unmatched junction bases: 15. CDR3 length equals 14 residues. Per germline, CDR1 MDHEN and CDR2 SYDVKM. The CDR3 protein is CASSSISGALRRYF. DNA of the CDR3: TGTGCCAGCAGTTCCATTAGCGGGGCGCTGAGGCGTTACTTC.

The genes are TRBV7-3 and TRBJ2-5, with no clear D. This CDR3 has 14 residues. V shed 1 base and J shed 0 bases, with 6 bases lying between them. Germline-derived CDR1 and CDR2 are SGHTA and FQGTGA. The CDR3, as DNA: TGTGCCAGCAGCTTAAATGGGGACCAAGAGACCCAGTACTTC. It codes for CASSLNGDQETQYF.